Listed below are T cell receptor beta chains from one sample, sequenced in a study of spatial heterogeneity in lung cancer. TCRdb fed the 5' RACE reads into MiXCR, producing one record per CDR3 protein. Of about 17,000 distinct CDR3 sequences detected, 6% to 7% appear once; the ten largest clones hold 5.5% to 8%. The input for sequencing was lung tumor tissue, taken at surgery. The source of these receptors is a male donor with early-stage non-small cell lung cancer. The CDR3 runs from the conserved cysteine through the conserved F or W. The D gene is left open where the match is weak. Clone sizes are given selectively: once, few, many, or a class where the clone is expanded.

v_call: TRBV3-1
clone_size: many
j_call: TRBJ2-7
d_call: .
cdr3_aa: CASSPGGYEQYF
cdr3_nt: TGTGCCAGCAGCCCTGGGGGATACGAGCAGTACTTC

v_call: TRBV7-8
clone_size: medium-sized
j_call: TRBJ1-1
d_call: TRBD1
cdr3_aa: CASSEQTGGSTEAFF
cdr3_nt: TGTGCCAGCAGCGAACAGACAGGGGGTAGTACTGAAGCTTTCTTT

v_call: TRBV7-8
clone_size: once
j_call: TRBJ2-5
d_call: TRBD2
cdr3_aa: CASSFQTSGGAGETQYF
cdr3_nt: TGTGCCAGCAGCTTTCAGACTAGCGGGGGGGCGGGAGAGACCCAGTACTTC

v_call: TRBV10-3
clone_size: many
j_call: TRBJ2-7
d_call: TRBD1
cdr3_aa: CAIRGTGGDEQYF
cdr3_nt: TGTGCCATCAGAGGGACAGGGGGGGACGAGCAGTACTTC

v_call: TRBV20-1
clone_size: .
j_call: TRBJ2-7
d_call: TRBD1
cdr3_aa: CSATRTGGAYEQYF
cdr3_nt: TGCAGTGCTACCCGGACAGGGGGGGCCTACGAGCAGTACTTC

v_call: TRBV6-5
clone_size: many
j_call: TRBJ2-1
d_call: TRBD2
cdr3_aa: CASSRWTSGRAQFF
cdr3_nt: TGTGCCAGCAGTCGGTGGACTAGCGGGAGGGCTCAGTTCTTC

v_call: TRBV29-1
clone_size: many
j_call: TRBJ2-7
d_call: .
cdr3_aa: CSVAGGGRYEQYF
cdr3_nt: TGCAGCGTTGCTGGAGGGGGCAGGTACGAGCAGTACTTC

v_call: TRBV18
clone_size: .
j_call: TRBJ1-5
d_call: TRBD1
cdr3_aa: CASSPDREQPQHF
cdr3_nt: TGTGCCAGCTCACCGGACAGGGAACAGCCCCAGCATTTT

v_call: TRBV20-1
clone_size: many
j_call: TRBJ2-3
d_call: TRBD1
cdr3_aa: CSADPQGAFLGDTQYF
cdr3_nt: TGCAGTGCTGATCCCCAGGGGGCGTTCCTCGGGGATACGCAGTATTTT

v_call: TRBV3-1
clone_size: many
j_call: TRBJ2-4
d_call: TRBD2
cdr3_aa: CASSPGTSGRFDIQYF
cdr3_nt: TGTGCCAGCAGCCCCGGGACTAGCGGGCGCTTTGACATTCAGTACTTC

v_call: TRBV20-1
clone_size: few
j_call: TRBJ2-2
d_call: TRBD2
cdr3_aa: CSARAGGTTGELFF
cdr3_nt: TGCAGTGCTAGGGCGGGAGGGACCACCGGGGAGCTGTTTTTT

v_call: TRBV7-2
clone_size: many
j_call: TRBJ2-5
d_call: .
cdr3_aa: CASSPGHRETQYF
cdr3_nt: TGTGCCAGCAGCCCGGGACACCGGGAGACCCAGTACTTC

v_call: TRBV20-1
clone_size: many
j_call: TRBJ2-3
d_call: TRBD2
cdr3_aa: CSASRGWGLAGVRDTQYF
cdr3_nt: TGCAGTGCTAGCCGAGGGTGGGGACTAGCGGGGGTGAGAGATACGCAGTATTTT

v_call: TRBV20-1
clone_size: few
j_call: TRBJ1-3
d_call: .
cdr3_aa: CSARGHGAGSGNTIYF
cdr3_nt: TGCAGTGCTAGAGGGCACGGGGCAGGCTCTGGAAACACCATATATTTT

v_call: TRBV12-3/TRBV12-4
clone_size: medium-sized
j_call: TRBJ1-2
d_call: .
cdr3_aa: CASSTGGLNYGYTF
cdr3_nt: TGTGCCAGCAGTACCGGGGGGCTCAACTATGGCTACACCTTC

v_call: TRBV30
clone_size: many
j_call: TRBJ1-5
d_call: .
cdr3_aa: CAWRDSLHRPQHF
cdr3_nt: TGTGCCTGGAGGGACAGCCTTCATCGGCCCCAGCATTTT

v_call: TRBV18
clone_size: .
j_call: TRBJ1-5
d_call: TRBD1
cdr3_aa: CASSPDRAEQPQHF
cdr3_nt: TGTGCCAGCTCACCGGACAGGGCTGAACAGCCCCAGCATTTT

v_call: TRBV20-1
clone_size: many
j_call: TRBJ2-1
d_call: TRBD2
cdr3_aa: CSAISRAGGTYNEQFF
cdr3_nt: TGCAGTGCTATCTCCCGAGCGGGAGGTACCTACAATGAGCAGTTCTTC

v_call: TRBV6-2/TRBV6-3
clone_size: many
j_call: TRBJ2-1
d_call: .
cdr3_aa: CASSTGLFNEQFF
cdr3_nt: TGTGCCAGCAGTACGGGGCTCTTCAATGAGCAGTTCTTC

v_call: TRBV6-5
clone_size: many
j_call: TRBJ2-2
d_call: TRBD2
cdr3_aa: CASRPRGGNTGELFF
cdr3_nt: TGTGCCAGCCGGCCACGGGGGGGAAACACCGGGGAGCTGTTTTTT

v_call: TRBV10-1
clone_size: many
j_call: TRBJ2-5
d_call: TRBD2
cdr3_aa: CASSESSGAQETQYF
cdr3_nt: TGCGCCAGCAGTGAGTCTAGCGGGGCCCAAGAGACCCAGTACTTC

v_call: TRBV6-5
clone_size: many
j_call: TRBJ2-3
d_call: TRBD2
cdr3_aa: CASSYSGGRDTQYF
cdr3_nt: TGTGCCAGCAGTTACTCGGGAGGGCGAGATACGCAGTATTTT

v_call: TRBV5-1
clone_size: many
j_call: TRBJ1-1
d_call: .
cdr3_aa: CASSLIQGNTEAFF
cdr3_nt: TGCGCCAGCAGCTTGATTCAGGGAAACACTGAAGCTTTCTTT

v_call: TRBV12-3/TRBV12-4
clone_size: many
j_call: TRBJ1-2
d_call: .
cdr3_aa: CASSFHTGGYGYTF
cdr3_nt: TGTGCCAGCAGTTTTCACACGGGGGGCTATGGCTACACCTTC

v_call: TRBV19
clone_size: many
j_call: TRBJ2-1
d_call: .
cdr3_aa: CASSIGDAYFYNEQFF
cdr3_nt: TGTGCCAGTAGTATAGGAGACGCTTATTTCTACAATGAGCAGTTCTTC

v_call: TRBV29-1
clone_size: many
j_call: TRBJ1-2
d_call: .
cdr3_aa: CSVVVGSDYGYTF
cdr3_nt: TGCAGCGTTGTAGTGGGAAGCGACTATGGCTACACCTTC

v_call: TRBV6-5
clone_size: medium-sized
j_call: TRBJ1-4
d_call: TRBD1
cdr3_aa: CASRRQGGVNEKLFF
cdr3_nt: TGTGCCAGCAGACGACAGGGAGGGGTTAATGAAAAACTGTTTTTT

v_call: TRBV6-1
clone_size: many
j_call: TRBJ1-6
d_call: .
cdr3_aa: CASSGGVLISPLHF
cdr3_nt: TGTGCCAGCAGTGGTGGGGTGCTCATTTCACCCCTCCACTTT

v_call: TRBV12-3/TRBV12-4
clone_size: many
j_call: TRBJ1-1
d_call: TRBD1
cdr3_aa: CASSSTGRNTEAFF
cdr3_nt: TGTGCCAGCAGTTCGACAGGGAGGAACACTGAAGCTTTCTTT

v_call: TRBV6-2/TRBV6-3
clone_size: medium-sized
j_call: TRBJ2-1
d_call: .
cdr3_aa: CASSYVRPSSYNEQFF
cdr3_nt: TGTGCCAGCAGTTACGTGAGGCCCAGCTCCTACAATGAGCAGTTCTTC

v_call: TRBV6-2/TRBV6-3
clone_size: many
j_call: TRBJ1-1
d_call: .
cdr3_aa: CASSYARGDWNTEAFF
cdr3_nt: TGTGCCAGCAGTTATGCCAGGGGAGATTGGAACACTGAAGCTTTCTTT

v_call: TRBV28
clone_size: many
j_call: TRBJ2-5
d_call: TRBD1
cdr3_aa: CASTATGGQETQYF
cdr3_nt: TGTGCCAGCACGGCAACAGGGGGCCAAGAGACCCAGTACTTC

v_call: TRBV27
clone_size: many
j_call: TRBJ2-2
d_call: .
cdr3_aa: CASSFDTGELFF
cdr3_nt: TGTGCCAGCAGTTTTGACACCGGGGAGCTGTTTTTT

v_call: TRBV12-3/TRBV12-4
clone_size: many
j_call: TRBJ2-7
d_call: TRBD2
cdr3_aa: CASRSGLEYEQYF
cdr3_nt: TGTGCCAGCAGATCGGGACTAGAGTACGAGCAGTACTTC

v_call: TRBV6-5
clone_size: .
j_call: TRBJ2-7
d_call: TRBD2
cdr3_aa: CASTGGREQYF
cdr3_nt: TGTGCCAGCACGGGGGGGCGGGAGCAGTACTTC

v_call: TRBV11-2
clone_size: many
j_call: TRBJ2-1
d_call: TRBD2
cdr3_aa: CASNPFGGTSGREQFF
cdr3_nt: TGTGCCAGCAACCCCTTCGGAGGGACTAGCGGGAGAGAGCAGTTCTTC

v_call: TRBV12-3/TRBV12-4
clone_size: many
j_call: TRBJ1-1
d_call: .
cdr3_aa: CASSTLWGPRNTEAFF
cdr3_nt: TGTGCCAGCTCTACACTCTGGGGCCCACGGAACACTGAAGCTTTCTTT

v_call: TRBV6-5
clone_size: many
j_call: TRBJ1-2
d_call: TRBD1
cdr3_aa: CASTRQGGLYGYTF
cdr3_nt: TGTGCCAGCACCCGACAGGGGGGCCTCTATGGCTACACCTTC

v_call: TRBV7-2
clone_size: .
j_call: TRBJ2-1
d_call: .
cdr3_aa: CASSLDQNNEQFF
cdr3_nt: TGTGCCAGCAGCTTAGATCAGAACAATGAGCAGTTCTTC

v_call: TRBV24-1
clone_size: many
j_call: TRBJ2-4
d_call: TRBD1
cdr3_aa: CATAGTGGFDKNIQYF
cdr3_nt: TGTGCCACGGCGGGGACAGGGGGCTTTGACAAAAACATTCAGTACTTC

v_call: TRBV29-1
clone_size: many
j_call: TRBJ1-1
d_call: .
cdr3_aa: CSVETPTAFF
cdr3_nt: TGCAGCGTTGAGACCCCCACAGCTTTCTTT

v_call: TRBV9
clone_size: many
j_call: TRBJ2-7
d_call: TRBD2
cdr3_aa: CASSLPGLAGSGDEQYF
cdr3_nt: TGTGCCAGCAGCTTACCGGGACTAGCGGGAAGTGGGGACGAGCAGTACTTC

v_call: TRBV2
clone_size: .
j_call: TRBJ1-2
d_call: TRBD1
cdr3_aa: CASRRDSLKGSGYTF
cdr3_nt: TGTGCCAGCAGGCGGGACAGCTTGAAAGGGAGTGGCTACACCTTC

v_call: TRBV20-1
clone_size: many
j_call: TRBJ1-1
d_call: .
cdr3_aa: CSATGHLNTEAFF
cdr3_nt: TGCAGTGCCACGGGACACTTGAACACTGAAGCTTTCTTT

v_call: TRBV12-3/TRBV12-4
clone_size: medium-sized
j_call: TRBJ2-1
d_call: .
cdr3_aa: CASSSLYRGQFF
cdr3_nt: TGTGCCAGCAGTTCGCTGTACCGGGGGCAGTTCTTC

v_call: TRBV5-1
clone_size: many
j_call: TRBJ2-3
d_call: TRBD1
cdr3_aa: CASSQDRATDTQYF
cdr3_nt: TGCGCCAGCAGCCAAGACAGGGCTACAGATACGCAGTATTTT

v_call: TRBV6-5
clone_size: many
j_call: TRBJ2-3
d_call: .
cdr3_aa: CASSSQLSADTQYF
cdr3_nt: TGTGCCAGCAGTTCCCAATTAAGTGCAGATACGCAGTATTTT

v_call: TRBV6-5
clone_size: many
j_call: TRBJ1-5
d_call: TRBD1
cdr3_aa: CASRPQTGDQPQHF
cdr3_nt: TGTGCCAGCAGACCCCAAACAGGGGATCAGCCCCAGCATTTT